This TCR beta chain was identified in a study of Ad26.COV2.S vaccination and SARS-CoV-2 variants. Treatment reported: about 20 received Ad26.COV2.S at low or high dose, single or two shots; five or six received placebo; per-sample allocation not given. After the first vaccine or placebo injection, samples were drawn on day 63. Its platform was an Ad26 vector, and its expressed antigen was Wuhan-strain SARS-CoV-2 spike. Produced via immunoSEQ multiplex PCR; TCRdb's table is partial and in-frame only. This table holds some 460,000 clones, about 89% found once. The CDR3 is 18 residues long. The V gene's germline CDR1 is SGHAT and CDR2 FQNNGV. V dropped 2 bases and J dropped 1 base, with 17 bases sitting between them.

Here the sequenced sample was peripheral blood, taken in a trial of Ad26.COV2.S vaccine versus placebo. The rearrangement links TRBV11-2 to TRBJ2-2; unclear D gene. This clonotype was obtained from a person between 18 and 65 years old who received the Ad26.COV2.S COVID-19 vaccine or a placebo. Written as DNA, the CDR3 is TGTGCCAGCAGCTTAAGACGATCGGGCTCCCTGAACACCGGGGAGCTGTTTTTT. This encodes CASSLRRSGSLNTGELFF.